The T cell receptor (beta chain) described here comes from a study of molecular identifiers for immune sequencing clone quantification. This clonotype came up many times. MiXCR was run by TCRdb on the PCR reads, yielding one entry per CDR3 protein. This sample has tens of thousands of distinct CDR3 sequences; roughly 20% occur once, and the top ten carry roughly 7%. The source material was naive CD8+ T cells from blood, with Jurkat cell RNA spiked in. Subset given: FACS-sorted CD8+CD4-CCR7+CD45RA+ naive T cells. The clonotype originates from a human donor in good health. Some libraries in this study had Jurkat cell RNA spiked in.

CDR3 sequence reads: CASSPGKSGFEAFF. As DNA, the CDR3 is TGTGCCAGCAGCCCAGGGAAATCCGGGTTTGAAGCTTTCTTT. The gene calls are TRBV13 and TRBJ1-1, with a possible D match to TRBD1 (5 bases). The CDR3 loop spans 14 amino acids. Germline V gene lookup returns CDR1 PRHDT and CDR2 FYEKMQ (reference sequence). V was cut by 5 bases and J by 7 bases, with 17 bases left in between.